This section outlines one T cell receptor (beta chain) sequence together with its context. Its antigen remains unknown. The data stem from a study of shared clonotypes between healthy human individuals. General study findings and limits: Donors were few, which limited the genetic and exposure-history diversity represented.

Unsorted PBMC DNA was sequenced on ten immunoSEQ deep assay plates. Clones were read by immunoSEQ multiplex PCR, and TCRdb kept only the in-frame ones, dropping some. This sample has about half a million clones; approximately 80% occur once, and the top ten carry approximately 12%. CDR1 and CDR2 from the germline V gene are MDHEN and SYDVKM. CDR3 length: 15 residues. V dropped 2 bases and J dropped 8 bases, with 18 bases sitting between them. There were only Caucasian adults among the donors, and all lived in Nashville, Tennessee. Genomic DNA, for the unsorted samples, came from some 100 million PBMCs.

The receptor's source is a middle-aged woman in good health. Some clones in this sample may be carry-over from other donors' samples. Sample: PBMCs. The V and J genes are TRBV28 and TRBJ1-2; a weak D match, TRBD1 (5 bases). This CDR3 is CASSLPTVGGDGYTF. CDR3 nucleotide sequence: TGTGCCAGCAGTTTACCCACCGTTGGGGGGGACGGCTACACCTTC.